The 17 T cell receptor beta chains in this list originate from one sample, sequenced in a study of T-cell reconstitution after alpha-beta-depleted transplantation in children. The authors prepared the TCRbeta library with unique molecular identifiers. TCRdb processed the PCR reads anew with MiXCR; each CDR3 protein has one entry. The data hold about 830,000 distinct CDR3 sequences, with 16% observed a single time. Sample: PBMCs, mostly from graft donor cells, taken 360 days after TCRalphabeta/CD19-depleted stem cell transplant. The origin of the receptors is a male patient aged 10-17 years who had a stem cell transplant for acute lymphoblastic leukemia, so the T cells may come from the graft donor.

This clonotype has more than one count but fewer than ten. The chain links TRBV7-2 to TRBJ2-1; 10 bases are a match to TRBD2. Trimming took 5 bases from V and 10 from J; bases not matched to a gene: 11. Germline CDR1 and CDR2: SGHTA and FQGNSA. The CDR3 contains 15 residues. CDR3 in amino acids: CASSPLAGVHIEQFF. Written as DNA, the CDR3 is TGTGCCAGCAGCCCCCTAGCGGGAGTCCACATCGAGCAGTTCTTC.

V is TRBV5-8 and J is TRBJ2-3; 8 bases line up with TRBD2. After removal of 5 bases from V and 2 bases from J, the junction contained 4 bases not matched to a gene. Germline CDR1 SGHTS, CDR2 YDEGEE. The CDR3 length is 14 residues. For the CDR3, the DNA is TGTGCCAGCAGGGGACTAGAACTCACAGATACGCAGTATTTT. Protein product: CASRGLELTDTQYF. Filled out from reference TRBV5-8 and TRBJ2-3, the complete variable domain reads EAGVTQSPTHLIKTRGQQATLRCSPISGHTSVYWYQQALGLGLQFLLWYDEGEERNRGNFPPRFSGRQFPNYSSELNVNALELEDSALYLCASRGLELTDTQYFGPGTRLTVL.

The gene calls are TRBV3-1 and TRBJ1-2; a weak D match, TRBD1 (5 bases). The V and J ends lost 4 bases and 6 bases respectively, with 15 bases between them. This CDR3 is 14 amino acids long. Looked up from germline, CDR1 is LGHDT and CDR2 is YNNKEL (reference sequence). CDR3 DNA: TGTGCCAGCAGCCTCTGGCAGGGCCTGGATGGCTACACCTTC. Its protein product is CASSLWQGLDGYTF.

This clonotype was found many times. This sequence joins TRBV7-3 and TRBJ2-1, with a possible D match to TRBD2 (6 bases). The CDR3 spans 15 residues. The germline gives CDR1 SGHTA, CDR2 FQGTGA. Trimming pared 2 bases from V and 0 bases from J, leaving 8 bases between. In DNA form, the CDR3 reads TGTGCCAGCAGCTTACGGGAGAGCTCCTACAATGAGCAGTTCTTC. This translates into CASSLRESSYNEQFF. The variable domain in full, completed from reference TRBV7-3 and TRBJ2-1, reads GAGVSQTPSNKVTEKGKYVELRCDPISGHTALYWYRQSLGQGPEFLIYFQGTGAADDSGLPNDRFFAVRPEGSVSTLKIQRTERGDSAVYLCASSLRESSYNEQFFGPGTRLTVL.

The chain uses TRBV9 and TRBJ2-1, with unresolved D. The CDR3 is made up of 17 amino acids. Germline lookup yields CDR1 SGDLS and CDR2 YYNGEE. Trimming removed 0 bases at V and 1 base at J, with 14 bases between. The CDR3 sequence is CASSVVGSGSSYNEQFF. The DNA of the CDR3 is TGTGCCAGCAGCGTAGTTGGGTCGGGTAGTTCCTACAATGAGCAGTTCTTC.

About this clonotype: Compared with germline, one end of the junction differs, possibly owing to a read error. The rearrangement links TRBV6-5 to TRBJ2-2; either TRBD1 or TRBD2 may supply D (5 bases each). The CDR3 runs to 14 residues. The germline V gene encodes CDR1 MNHEY and CDR2 SVGAGI. The CDR3: CASSYWQGNRGAVF. The CDR3 DNA reads as TGTGCCAGCAGTTACTGGCAGGGAAACCGGGGAGCTGTTTTT.

This clonotype was seen a handful of times. CDR3 in amino acids: CASSEGWGANTEAFF. The CDR3 DNA is TGTGCCAGCAGTGAAGGTTGGGGGGCGAACACTGAAGCTTTCTTT. The chain is built from TRBV25-1 and TRBJ1-1; possibly TRBD1 for D (6 bases). Per the germline V gene, CDR1 is MGHDK and CDR2 is SYGVNS. The CDR3 loop spans 15 amino acids. V was clipped by 2 bases and J by 1 base, with 11 bases between them. The full variable domain, with the rest looked up from reference TRBV25-1 and TRBJ1-1, is EADIYQTPRYLVIGTGKKITLECSQTMGHDKMYWYQQDPGMELHLIHYSYGVNSTEKGDLSSESTVSRIRTEHFPLTLESARPSHTSQYLCASSEGWGANTEAFFGQGTRLTVV.

The rearrangement joins TRBV4-1 to TRBJ2-7, with 14 bases aligning to TRBD2. The CDR3 length is 17 residues. From germline, CDR1 is MGHRA and CDR2 YSYEKL. The trim removed 4 bases at V and 3 bases at J, leaving 8 bases unmatched. This chain's CDR3 is CASSRDGLAGGGYEQYF. DNA for the CDR3: TGCGCCAGCAGCCGGGACGGACTAGCGGGAGGTGGCTACGAGCAGTACTTC.

There are many counts of this clonotype. The chain has TRBV5-1 and TRBJ2-1; D gene ambiguous. V lost 0 bases, J lost 9 bases, and 16 bases lay in between. Germline loops: CDR1 SGHRS, CDR2 YFSETQ. The CDR3 runs 15 residues. As DNA, the CDR3 is TGCGCCAGCAGCTTGGGCGACTCTTGGGTGAGTGAGCAGTTCTTC. It is translated as CASSLGDSWVSEQFF.

This clonotype was seen only a few times. This rearrangement joins TRBV12-3 or TRBV12-4 to TRBJ1-1; D is uncertain. Trimming left V 2 bases short and J 1 base short, with 11 bases between. The CDR3 extends over 15 amino acids. CDR3 sequence reads: CASSLLLQRNTEAFF. CDR3 sequence (DNA): TGTGCCAGCAGTTTATTATTACAGCGGAACACTGAAGCTTTCTTT.

The rearrangement links TRBV5-1 to TRBJ2-7; TRBD1 aligns across 8 bases. The CDR3 sequence is 15 residues long. The germline V gene encodes CDR1 SGHRS and CDR2 YFSETQ. J lost 6 bases, V lost 2 bases, and 10 bases had no gene match. DNA of the CDR3: TGCGCCAGCAGCTTCGGGACGCTTGGGACAGGCGAGCAGTACTTC. Its protein product is CASSFGTLGTGEQYF.

This chain uses TRBV11-1 with TRBJ2-5, with D tentatively TRBD2 (6 bases). The germline gives CDR1 SGHAT, CDR2 FQDESV (reference sequence). The CDR3 runs 19 residues. Trimming stripped 3 bases from V and 0 bases from J, with 23 bases between. The CDR3 is CASSLVKEWRADNQETQYF. Written as DNA, the CDR3 is TGTGCCAGCAGCTTGGTGAAAGAATGGAGGGCCGACAACCAAGAGACCCAGTACTTC.

The chain recombines TRBV20-1 with TRBJ2-3; D gene unclear. This CDR3 contains 15 residues. In germline, CDR1 is DFQATT, CDR2 SNEGSKA (reference sequence). Trimming left V 4 bases short and J 0 bases short, with 14 bases between. CDR3 sequence: CSATDLGGSTDTQYF. In DNA, the CDR3 is TGCAGTGCTACTGACCTAGGCGGCAGCACAGATACGCAGTATTTT.

This chain joins TRBV12-3 or TRBV12-4 and TRBJ2-7; 10 bases map to TRBD2. This CDR3 contains 16 residues. After removal of 1 base from V and 0 bases from J, the junction contained 3 bases not matched to a gene. CDR3: CASSLGGLAVSYEQYF. CDR3 bases: TGTGCCAGCAGTTTAGGAGGACTAGCGGTCTCCTACGAGCAGTACTTC.

This clonotype was counted a few times. The V call is TRBV10-3, the J call TRBJ2-1; D is possibly TRBD1 (6 bases). V lost 3 bases, J lost 5 bases, and 20 bases lay in between. Looked up from germline, CDR1 is ENHRY and CDR2 is SYGVKD. The CDR3 is 17 residues long. The CDR3 region is CAISDTGQFGPDNEQFF. As DNA, the CDR3 is TGTGCCATCAGTGACACCGGACAGTTTGGACCAGACAATGAGCAGTTCTTC.

The V call is TRBV9, the J call TRBJ1-1; D not certain. Germline V gives CDR1 SGDLS, CDR2 YYNGEE. This CDR3 has 15 residues. V lost 4 bases and J 0 bases, leaving 13 bases between the germline ends. The CDR3 loop is CASSTRPGLNTEAFF. The CDR3 bases are TGTGCCAGCAGCACCCGCCCGGGCCTGAACACTGAAGCTTTCTTT.

This clonotype occurred a few times. The gene calls are TRBV20-1 and TRBJ2-1, with TRBD2 matching over 10 bases. The ends lost 3 bases at V and 10 bases at J; junction bases unmatched: 6. CDR3 length: 13 amino acids. Germline V gives CDR1 DFQATT, CDR2 SNEGSKA (reference sequence). The DNA of the CDR3 is TGCAGTGCTAGTAGCGGGAGGCTAAGGGAGCAGTTCTTC. Translated, it gives CSASSGRLREQFF.